Listed below are T cell receptor beta chains from one sample, sequenced in a study of shared clonotypes between healthy human individuals. The data were produced by immunoSEQ multiplex PCR, yet TCRdb's version contains in-frame clones alone and is incomplete. The sample has millions of clones, just over 90% seen once. Sequenced: naive CD4+ T cells sorted from blood. The receptors were gathered from a man younger than 35 in good health. Each CDR3 is given with its conserved first and last residue. A D gene is named only where the DNA matches it firmly. Some rows have no size entry. The others give once, few or many, or a class for an expanded clone.

CDR3 length	J gene	clone size	D gene	V gene	CDR3 protein	CDR3 DNA
13	TRBJ2-5	-	-	TRBV4-1	CASSQGRQETQYF	TGCGCCAGCAGCCAAGGGAGACAAGAGACCCAGTACTTC
14	TRBJ1-2	-	-	TRBV10-3	CAIMAAHKDYGYTF	TGTGCCATCATGGCGGCCCATAAGGACTATGGCTACACCTTC
13	TRBJ2-5	-	-	TRBV7-2	CASSLGLRETQYF	TGTGCCAGCAGCTTGGGCCTCAGAGAGACCCAGTACTTC
18	TRBJ2-2	-	TRBD2	TRBV5-1	CASSLTVASGLVTGELFF	TGCGCCAGCAGCCTGACTGTGGCCTCGGGACTAGTGACCGGGGAGCTGTTTTTT
18	TRBJ1-4	-	-	TRBV27	CASSSRQTRMSTNEKLFF	TGTGCCAGCAGTTCAAGACAGACCCGGATGTCAACTAATGAAAAACTGTTTTTT
15	TRBJ1-3	once	-	TRBV6-5	CASSPVAGSGNTIYF	TGTGCCAGCAGCCCCGTGGCCGGCTCTGGAAACACCATATATTTT
14	TRBJ1-3	once	TRBD1	TRBV7-9	CASSLTGGGNTIYF	TGTGCCAGCAGCTTGACAGGGGGAGGAAACACCATATATTTT
12	TRBJ2-5	-	-	TRBV6-5	CAVRGSQETQYF	TGTGCCGTACGGGGGTCCCAAGAGACCCAGTACTTC
12	TRBJ2-7	-	-	TRBV10-3	CAISESGYEQYF	TGTGCCATCAGTGAGTCAGGCTACGAGCAGTACTTC
14	TRBJ2-3	-	-	TRBV5-1	CASSLVAAPDTQYF	TGCGCCAGCAGCTTGGTGGCGGCCCCAGATACGCAGTATTTT
13	TRBJ2-7	-	-	TRBV6-5	CASSRDRSYEQYF	TGTGCCAGCAGTCGGGACCGCTCCTACGAGCAGTACTTC
15	TRBJ2-2	once	TRBD2	TRBV18	CASSPSAGYTGELFF	TGTGCCAGCTCACCGTCAGCGGGATACACCGGGGAGCTGTTTTTT
15	TRBJ2-5	-	TRBD1	TRBV6-6	CASSSGTESQETQYF	TGTGCCAGCAGTTCCGGGACAGAGAGCCAAGAGACCCAGTACTTC
18	TRBJ2-5	-	-	TRBV7-9	CASSLVSRGPGKRETQYF	TGTGCCAGCAGCTTAGTGTCCCGTGGGCCAGGAAAAAGGGAGACCCAGTACTTC
14	TRBJ2-7	-	-	TRBV6-1	CASSEEAGPYEQYF	TGTGCCAGCAGTGAAGAGGCCGGTCCCTACGAGCAGTACTTC
13	TRBJ2-3	-	-	TRBV5-4	CASSLGGPDTQYF	TGTGCCAGCAGCTTGGGGGGACCAGATACGCAGTATTTT
15	TRBJ1-2	-	TRBD1	TRBV29-1	CSVGGLDRGPNGYTF	TGCAGCGTGGGTGGTTTGGACAGGGGGCCTAACGGCTACACCTTC
15	TRBJ1-4	-	-	TRBV29-1	CSVEDLTATNEKLFF	TGCAGCGTTGAAGATCTGACAGCTACTAATGAAAAACTGTTTTTT
15	TRBJ2-7	once	TRBD1	TRBV7-2	CASSLGQGQSYEQYF	TGTGCCAGCAGCTTGGGACAGGGCCAATCCTACGAGCAGTACTTC
14	TRBJ1-4	-	TRBD1	TRBV5-4	CASSSRDSNEKLFF	TGTGCCAGCAGCTCCCGGGACAGTAATGAAAAACTGTTTTTT
14	TRBJ1-6	-	-	TRBV6-7	CASSQKGMNSPLHF	TGTGCCAGCAGTCAGAAGGGTATGAATTCACCCCTCCACTTT
14	TRBJ2-2	-	-	TRBV28	CASSSGGDTGELFF	TGTGCCAGCAGTTCTGGAGGGGACACCGGGGAGCTGTTTTTT
15	TRBJ1-2	-	-	TRBV5-1	CASSLATGQGYGYTF	TGCGCCAGCAGTTTGGCTACGGGCCAGGGTTATGGCTACACCTTC
14	TRBJ2-5	-	-	TRBV7-2	CASSRGRQQETQYF	TGTGCCAGCAGCCGGGGACGGCAGCAAGAGACCCAGTACTTC
15	TRBJ1-1	-	-	TRBV13	CASSLGRPSGTEAFF	TGTGCCAGCAGCTTGGGCAGGCCGTCGGGCACTGAAGCTTTCTTT
16	TRBJ2-2	-	TRBD1	TRBV10-1	CASSEGTVANTGELFF	TGCGCCAGCAGTGAAGGGACAGTCGCGAACACCGGGGAGCTGTTTTTT
12	TRBJ2-7	-	-	TRBV29-1	CSVRVSSYEQYF	TGCAGCGTTCGGGTAAGCTCCTACGAGCAGTACTTC
15	TRBJ2-7	-	-	TRBV5-5	CASSLEMGFAYEQYF	TGTGCCAGCAGCTTGGAAATGGGGTTCGCCTACGAGCAGTACTTC
16	TRBJ2-1	-	TRBD2	TRBV7-8	CASTKSGVSGGDEQFF	TGTGCCAGCACCAAATCGGGGGTTAGCGGGGGCGATGAGCAGTTCTTC
13	TRBJ2-7	-	TRBD1	TRBV4-3	CASSQGTGPEQYF	TGCGCCAGCAGCCAGGGGACAGGGCCGGAGCAGTACTTC
15	TRBJ2-2	-	-	TRBV4-1	CASSQEAGSTGELFF	TGCGCCAGCAGCCAAGAGGCAGGGAGCACCGGGGAGCTGTTTTTT
12	TRBJ2-1	-	-	TRBV29-1	CSVRTIVNEQFF	TGCAGCGTTAGAACTATCGTCAATGAGCAGTTCTTC
15	TRBJ1-6	-	-	TRBV18	CASSRLGQDNSPLHF	TGTGCCAGCTCACGGCTGGGGCAGGATAATTCACCCCTCCACTTT
16	TRBJ2-7	once	-	TRBV28	CASSRLSLRGAYEQYF	TGTGCCAGCAGTCGTCTCTCACTCAGGGGGGCCTACGAGCAGTACTTC
15	TRBJ2-7	-	-	TRBV13	CASSYFLEGGYEQYF	TGTGCCAGCAGCTACTTTTTGGAGGGGGGCTACGAGCAGTACTTC